This T cell receptor beta chain came from a study of radiotherapy plus CTLA-4 blockade in lung cancer. Study-wide context: Objective response rate was about 19%; disease control rate, around 31%.

The trim removed 5 bases at V and 2 bases at J, leaving 3 bases unmatched. CDR1 and CDR2 (germline): SEHNR, FQNEAQ (reference sequence). The CDR3 covers 15 residues. Generated by immunoSEQ multiplex PCR, the TCRdb table keeps only in-frame clones and is missing some. The sample holds about 49,000 clones, approximately 81% seen once. CTLA-4 blockade using ipilimumab, together with focal radiation, was received by patients with chemo-refractory metastatic non-small-cell lung cancer. Findings and caveats of the study: Blood TCR clones of tumor origin expanded after radiotherapy plus ipilimumab.

This clone was found a few times. The antigen is undetermined. This TCR was recovered from a human donor with non-small cell lung cancer whose response to radiotherapy plus ipilimumab could not be evaluated. The sequencing here drew on peripheral blood, taken from a patient treated with radiotherapy plus ipilimumab. The chain has TRBV7-9 and TRBJ2-6; TRBD2 aligns across 7 bases. The DNA of the CDR3 is TGTGCCAGCAGCCTAAGCGGGGCTGGGGCCAACGTCCTGACTTTC. Translating gives CASSLSGAGANVLTF.